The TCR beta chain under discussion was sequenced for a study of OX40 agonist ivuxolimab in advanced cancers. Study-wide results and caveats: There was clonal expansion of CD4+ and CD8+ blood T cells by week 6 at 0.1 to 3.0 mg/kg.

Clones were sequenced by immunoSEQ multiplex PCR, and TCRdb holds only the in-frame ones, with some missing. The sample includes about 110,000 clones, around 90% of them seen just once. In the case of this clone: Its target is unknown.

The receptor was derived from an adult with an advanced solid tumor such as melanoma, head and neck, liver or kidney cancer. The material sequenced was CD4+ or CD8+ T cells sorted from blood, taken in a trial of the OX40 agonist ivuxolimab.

This chain's CDR3 is CASSPEGALGQPQHF. CDR3 DNA sequence: TGTGCCAGCTCACCAGAGGGGGCATTGGGTCAGCCCCAGCATTTT. The genes are TRBV18 and TRBJ1-5; 7 bases are a match to TRBD1. Germline CDR1 reads KGHSH; CDR2 reads LQKENI. Trimming cost V 2 bases and J 6 bases; bases outside gene matches: 7. There are 15 residues in the CDR3.